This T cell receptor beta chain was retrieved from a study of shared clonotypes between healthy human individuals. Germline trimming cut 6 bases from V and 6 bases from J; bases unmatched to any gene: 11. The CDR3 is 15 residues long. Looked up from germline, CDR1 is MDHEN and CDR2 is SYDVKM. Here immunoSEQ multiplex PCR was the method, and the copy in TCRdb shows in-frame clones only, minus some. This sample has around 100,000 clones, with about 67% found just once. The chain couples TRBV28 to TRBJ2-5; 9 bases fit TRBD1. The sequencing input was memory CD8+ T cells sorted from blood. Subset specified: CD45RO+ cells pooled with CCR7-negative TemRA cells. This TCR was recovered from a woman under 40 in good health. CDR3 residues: CASRSLTGGAQTQYF. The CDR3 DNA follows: TGTGCCAGCAGGTCCCTCACAGGGGGCGCACAGACCCAGTACTTC.